The source of this T cell receptor beta chain is a study of beta chain features in type 1 diabetes. Whole-study findings and limits: Shorter TCRB CDR3s, moderately but significantly so, were found in Type 1 diabetes patients in all four CD4+ subsets.

In this sample, this clone turned up a few times. The antigen is undetermined. Expressed TCRB transcripts were sequenced, since all the RNA that had been isolated was reverse transcribed. Here immunoSEQ multiplex PCR was the method, and the copy in TCRdb shows in-frame clones only, minus some. The data show around 170,000 clones, with roughly 10% seen just once and approximately 0.7% held by the top ten. V dropped 0 bases and J dropped 3 bases, with 12 bases sitting between them. Looked up from germline, CDR1 is SGHTA and CDR2 is FQGNSA. The length of the CDR3 is 15 residues. The chain has TRBV7-2 and TRBJ2-7; possible D gene TRBD2, 6 bases. The sequencing sample was made of central memory CD4+ T cells from blood. This receptor was obtained from a woman in her thirties with type 1 diabetes. The CDR3 sequence: CASSLAGGDLYEQYF. DNA of the CDR3: TGTGCCAGCAGCTTAGCGGGCGGGGACCTCTACGAGCAGTACTTC.